The clone carrying this TCR beta chain was recorded many times. The antigen remains unidentified. Amplified TCR beta CDR3 regions were obtained using RNA transcripts as template. HTBI primers were used in a first-round RT-PCR, which preceded a second-round multiplex PCR. Each CDR3 protein gets one entry after TCRdb re-called the multiplex PCR reads with MiXCR. The table shows under 350,000 distinct CDR3 sequences, with 17% occurring only once. The CDR3 consists of 15 residues. The V gene end was trimmed by 7 bases and the J gene end by 5 bases; junction bases not matched to a gene: 10. The data were taken from a study of Graves' ophthalmopathy and Graves' hyperthyroidism. Overall study findings and caveats: Most expanded thyroid clonotypes above 0.001 frequency also appeared in blood.

The source is an adult man with Graves' ophthalmopathy. This chain connects TRBV12-3 or TRBV12-4 to TRBJ2-2; 7 bases align to TRBD1. Material: peripheral blood. The CDR3 region has the DNA TGTGCCAGCACCCGGGACAGCGCGATGACCGGGGAGCTGTTTTTT. Its translation: CASTRDSAMTGELFF.